This TCR beta chain was obtained from a study of cytomegalovirus exposure and HLA in healthy donors. Study-level points and caveats: Immune exposure information available was restricted to CMV serostatus. Altogether, about 160 TCR beta chains were recorded as cytomegalovirus-associated.

The germline gives CDR1 GTSNPN, CDR2 SVGIG (reference sequence). The germline V and J ends were trimmed by 8 bases and 4 bases, with 22 bases remaining between them. CDR3 size: 15 residues. In the PCR, 60 Vbeta and 13 Jbeta primers were used. TCRdb's copy holds only in-frame clones and misses some; the assay was immunoSEQ multiplex PCR. The sample shows roughly 160,000 clones, approximately 90% of them seen only once. A remark on this clone: Its target is unknown.

This receptor was obtained from a woman in her 30s in good health and CMV-seronegative. The sequencing input was PBMCs. This chain joins TRBV30 and TRBJ2-3; tentative D call: TRBD1 (6 bases). CDR3 DNA: TGTGCCCCTCACCCGGGGCCTGGGGGCCCAGATACGCAGTATTTT. Translated, it gives CAPHPGPGGPDTQYF.